This is a list of T cell receptor beta chains from one sample in a study of T cell changes during pregnancy in multiple sclerosis. The table came from immunoSEQ multiplex PCR; TCRdb's copy has only in-frame clones and leaves some out. The profile shows more than 35,000 clones, approximately 91% of them singletons. The sequences come from CD8+ T cells from peripheral blood mononuclear cells, collected in the third trimester of pregnancy. The origin of the receptors is a female donor with multiple sclerosis, enrolled in a pregnancy study. Each CDR3 is given with its conserved first and last residue. The D gene is left open where the match is weak. Size is omitted from some rows. Given values are once, few, many or a class for expanded clones.

j_gene: TRBJ2-7; v_gene: TRBV5-6; abundance: -; d_gene: TRBD2; CDR3aa: CASSLVSRAGGVYEQYF; CDR3nt: TGTGCCAGCAGCTTGGTCTCGCGAGCGGGAGGGGTTTACGAGCAGTACTTC
j_gene: TRBJ2-7; v_gene: TRBV13; abundance: -; d_gene: -; CDR3aa: CASSPNPTYEQYF; CDR3nt: TGTGCCAGCAGCCCCAACCCTACCTACGAGCAGTACTTC
j_gene: TRBJ1-1; v_gene: TRBV4-3; abundance: -; d_gene: -; CDR3aa: CASSQKTGLRNTEAFF; CDR3nt: TGCGCCAGCAGCCAGAAAACGGGACTCAGGAACACTGAAGCTTTCTTT
j_gene: TRBJ2-7; v_gene: TRBV5-5; abundance: -; d_gene: -; CDR3aa: CASSWLYEQYF; CDR3nt: TGTGCCAGCAGCTGGCTCTACGAGCAGTACTTC
j_gene: TRBJ2-2; v_gene: TRBV2; abundance: -; d_gene: -; CDR3aa: CASRGGVNTGELFF; CDR3nt: TGTGCCAGCAGGGGCGGGGTGAACACCGGGGAGCTGTTTTTT
j_gene: TRBJ2-7; v_gene: TRBV7-6; abundance: -; d_gene: -; CDR3aa: CASSSSHRDLGTKEQYF; CDR3nt: TGTGCCAGCAGCTCTTCCCACCGGGACTTAGGTACAAAAGAGCAGTACTTC
j_gene: TRBJ2-7; v_gene: TRBV30; abundance: -; d_gene: -; CDR3aa: CAWSAQAYEQYF; CDR3nt: TGTGCCTGGAGCGCACAGGCCTACGAGCAGTACTTC
j_gene: TRBJ2-3; v_gene: TRBV6-5; abundance: -; d_gene: -; CDR3aa: CASTAPTGIPQYF; CDR3nt: TGTGCCAGCACCGCTCCCACAGGGATTCCGCAGTATTTT
j_gene: TRBJ2-2; v_gene: TRBV10-3; abundance: -; d_gene: -; CDR3aa: CAIRGPATGELFF; CDR3nt: TGTGCCATCAGGGGCCCCGCCACCGGGGAGCTGTTTTTT
j_gene: TRBJ2-7; v_gene: TRBV4-1; abundance: -; d_gene: -; CDR3aa: CASSQDRPLASYEQYF; CDR3nt: TGCGCCAGCAGCCAAGATCGCCCCTTAGCGTCCTACGAGCAGTACTTC
j_gene: TRBJ1-2; v_gene: TRBV7-9; abundance: -; d_gene: -; CDR3aa: CASSSSYGYTF; CDR3nt: TGTGCCAGCAGCTCCTCCTATGGCTACACCTTC
j_gene: TRBJ1-2; v_gene: TRBV14; abundance: few; d_gene: TRBD1; CDR3aa: CASSPIFRGNGYTF; CDR3nt: TGTGCCAGCAGCCCTATCTTCAGGGGGAATGGCTACACCTTC
j_gene: TRBJ1-6; v_gene: TRBV6-1; abundance: -; d_gene: TRBD1; CDR3aa: CASSAFTGDAHSPLHF; CDR3nt: TGTGCCAGCAGTGCTTTTACAGGGGATGCCCACTCACCCCTCCACTTT
j_gene: TRBJ1-2; v_gene: TRBV27; abundance: -; d_gene: -; CDR3aa: CASTTVSGAASNYGYTF; CDR3nt: TGTGCCAGCACCACGGTATCAGGGGCGGCTTCTAACTATGGCTACACCTTC
j_gene: TRBJ2-7; v_gene: TRBV19; abundance: -; d_gene: TRBD2; CDR3aa: CASRNGLAGTYEQYF; CDR3nt: TGTGCCAGTAGAAATGGACTAGCGGGTACCTACGAGCAGTACTTC
j_gene: TRBJ1-4; v_gene: TRBV19; abundance: once; d_gene: -; CDR3aa: CASQADGGEKLFF; CDR3nt: TGTGCCAGTCAGGCTGATGGAGGCGAAAAACTGTTTTTT
j_gene: TRBJ1-1; v_gene: TRBV7-9; abundance: few; d_gene: -; CDR3aa: CASSPTTRTEAFF; CDR3nt: TGTGCCAGCAGCCCTACGACGAGGACTGAAGCTTTCTTT
j_gene: TRBJ2-3; v_gene: TRBV7-3; abundance: few; d_gene: TRBD2; CDR3aa: CASSPRPGLAGRTDTQYF; CDR3nt: TGTGCCAGCAGCCCCCGCCCGGGACTAGCGGGGCGAACAGATACGCAGTATTTT
j_gene: TRBJ1-1; v_gene: TRBV2; abundance: -; d_gene: TRBD1; CDR3aa: CASRAGTEMNTEAFF; CDR3nt: TGTGCCAGCAGGGCCGGGACAGAGATGAACACTGAAGCTTTCTTT